These T cell receptor beta chains were read from a single sample in a study of blood T cell repertoires in COVID-19. The repertoire was sequenced with immunoSEQ multiplex PCR; TCRdb's copy has only in-frame clones and lacks some. In the table there are some 200,000 clones, approximately 86% of which are singletons. Sequencing was carried out using peripheral blood. Source of these receptors: a woman of 80 years or more with acute or convalescent COVID-19. Each CDR3 is given with its conserved first and last residue. The order of the fields is V gene, J gene, clone size, CDR3 protein. Not every row has a clone size; where given, it reads once, few, many or a size class.

TRBV12-3/TRBV12-4	TRBJ2-3	-	CASSRVGSTQYF
TRBV19	TRBJ1-1	few	CASSTGQTHAEAFF
TRBV5-4	TRBJ2-3	-	CASSSVAGKPTDTQYF
TRBV11-2	TRBJ1-1	-	CASSLEAGINTEAFF
TRBV19	TRBJ2-7	-	CASSTGRGPYEQYF
TRBV6-5	TRBJ2-1	-	CASSYAPAGGHNEQFF
TRBV18	TRBJ1-3	-	CASSPQDTSGNTIYF
TRBV9	TRBJ1-4	-	CASSVFDRMGEKLFF
TRBV5-1	TRBJ1-5	once	CASSLTGGNQPQHF
TRBV30	TRBJ2-7	few	CAWSVQGYEQYF
TRBV20-1	TRBJ2-1	-	CSASPLSEQFF
TRBV7-9	TRBJ1-4	-	CASSAGTGEGEKLFF
TRBV30	TRBJ1-5	-	CAWGTGASNQPQHF
TRBV5-1	TRBJ1-3	-	CASSLRDYDTGNTIYF